One sample yielded the 21 T cell receptor beta chains listed below, sequenced in a study of blood T cell repertoires in COVID-19. Sequencing used immunoSEQ multiplex PCR; TCRdb keeps in-frame clones, though not all of them. The table records roughly 200,000 clones, around 85% of them present only once. Sequences were obtained from peripheral blood. The receptors stem from a man in his fifties or sixties who had recovered from COVID-19.

The rearrangement joins TRBV5-5 to TRBJ1-3; TRBD1 is a possible D gene (5 bases). Germline lookup yields CDR1 SGHKS and CDR2 YYEKEE (reference sequence). The CDR3 has 15 amino acids. V lost 3 bases, J lost 0 bases, and 10 bases lay in between. This CDR3 reads CASSSGLTSGNTIYF. In nucleotides, the CDR3 is TGTGCCAGCAGCTCGGGACTTACCTCTGGAAACACCATATATTTT.

This clone was observed a few times. The chain has TRBV28 and TRBJ1-2; TRBD1 matches at 10 bases. Germline V gives CDR1 MDHEN, CDR2 SYDVKM. There are 16 residues in the CDR3. V was pared by 8 bases and J by 5 bases, with 14 bases of the junction left unmatched. DNA for the CDR3: TGTGCCAGCGGCGCTGCTAGGACAGGGGGTAGTTATGGCTACACCTTC. Encoded protein: CASGAARTGGSYGYTF.

The chain employs TRBV6-6 and TRBJ2-5; TRBD1 aligns across 9 bases. Germline V CDR1 and CDR2: MNHNY, SVGAGI (reference sequence). The CDR3 loop spans 13 amino acids. V shed 6 bases, J shed 4 bases, and the junction held 3 bases outside the gene matches. This CDR3 reads CASRGTGSETQYF. DNA for the CDR3: TGTGCCAGCAGAGGGACAGGGTCAGAGACCCAGTACTTC.

Points on this clone: Its ends do not fully match the called genes, so a read error is possible. The chain carries TRBV12-3 or TRBV12-4 and TRBJ2-1; 9 bases fit TRBD2. The CDR3 totals 11 residues. CDR3 sequence (DNA): TGTGCCAGCAGCGAACTAGCGGGTCTGATCTTC. It is translated as CASSELAGLIF.

The rearrangement joins TRBV6-2 or TRBV6-3 to TRBJ2-7; D ambiguous. V gave up 2 bases and J gave up 2 bases, with 7 bases separating them. Per the germline V gene, CDR1 is MNHEY and CDR2 is SVGEGT. The CDR3 consists of 13 residues. In DNA form, the CDR3 reads TGTGCCAGCAGTTACCTTACACCCTACGAGCAGTACTTC. This codes for CASSYLTPYEQYF.

The chain links TRBV6-1 to TRBJ2-5, with 15 bases identical to TRBD2. The V gene end was trimmed by 4 bases and the J gene end by 5 bases; junction bases not matched to a gene: 8. Germline CDR1 is MNHNS and CDR2 is SASEGT. The CDR3 is 17 residues long. CDR3 sequence: CASSVRTSGRARETQYF. The CDR3 coding sequence is TGTGCCAGCAGTGTCCGGACTAGCGGGAGGGCCCGGGAGACCCAGTACTTC.

V usage is TRBV12-1 and J usage is TRBJ2-7; TRBD2 is taken as the D call from the table, unchecked against the DNA. TRBV12-1 represents a pseudogene. The CDR3 is 17 amino acids. CDR3 nucleotide sequence: TGTGCCAGCAGCTTTGGTCTCCTGTCTAGCGGGAGGCGCGAGCAGTACTTC. Translating it yields CASSFGLLSSGRREQYF.

The rearrangement joins TRBV29-1 to TRBJ2-3; TRBD1 matches 8 bases. Germline V gene sequence: CDR1 SQVTM, CDR2 ANQGSEA. J lost 2 bases, V lost 4 bases, and 5 bases had no gene match. The CDR3 extends over 14 amino acids. CDR3 sequence (DNA): TGCAGCGTTGTGGTTCAGGGGGCCACAGATACGCAGTATTTT. Protein sequence: CSVVVQGATDTQYF.

The gene calls are TRBV2 and TRBJ1-5, with a weak D call TRBD1 (5 bases). Germline V lookup: CDR1 SNHLY, CDR2 FYNNEI. The CDR3 runs 13 residues. Trimming left V 6 bases short and J 8 bases short, with 14 bases between. The CDR3 loop reads CASRGVSGEPQHF. CDR3 DNA sequence: TGTGCCAGCAGGGGGGTAAGCGGGGAGCCCCAGCATTTT.

The chain recombines TRBV5-1 with TRBJ2-1; D gene ambiguous. Germline CDR1 and CDR2: SGHRS and YFSETQ. V was shortened by 4 bases and J by 6 bases, with 8 bases between the two germline ends. This CDR3 comprises 12 residues. The CDR3 sequence: CASSLRSNEQFF. The CDR3 region has the DNA TGCGCCAGCAGCCTGAGGAGCAATGAGCAGTTCTTC.

This clone was counted between two and nine times. The V and J genes are TRBV6-5 and TRBJ2-3, with 7 bases matching TRBD2. This CDR3 has 14 amino acids. Looked up from germline, CDR1 is MNHEY and CDR2 is SVGAGI. V shed 11 bases and J 0 bases; nucleotides not matched to a gene: 8. The CDR3 protein is CAAKLAPSTDTQYF. CDR3 in DNA: TGTGCCGCTAAACTAGCGCCTAGCACAGATACGCAGTATTTT.

Only a few counts were recorded for this clone. The chain combines TRBV5-4 with TRBJ2-3; TRBD1 matches at 8 bases. CDR3 length equals 15 residues. V dropped 3 bases and J dropped 2; count of bases not matched to a gene: 5. The germline V gene encodes CDR1 SGHNT and CDR2 YYREEE (reference sequence). The chain's CDR3 is CASSYGQGLTDTQYF. CDR3 nucleotide sequence: TGTGCCAGCAGCTACGGACAGGGACTCACAGATACGCAGTATTTT.

The rearrangement uses TRBV6-4 and TRBJ1-3; D might be TRBD1 (5 bases). V lost 3 bases, J lost 0 bases, and 9 bases lay in between. The CDR3 has 15 residues. CDR1 is MRHNA, CDR2 SNTAGT, per germline. The CDR3 loop reads CASSDRRGSGNTIYF. CDR3 coding DNA: TGTGCCAGCAGTGATAGAAGGGGCTCTGGAAACACCATATATTTT.

J is TRBJ2-3 and V is TRBV4-2; D remains unclear. The CDR3 contains 15 residues. V shed 0 bases and J shed 1 base, with 8 bases lying between them. Germline CDR1 is LGHNA and CDR2 is YNFKEQ. CDR3 sequence reads: CASSQDGVGTDTQYF. The CDR3 coding sequence is TGTGCCAGCAGCCAAGATGGTGTAGGCACAGATACGCAGTATTTT.

The chain links TRBV28 to TRBJ2-1, with 7 bases fitting TRBD2. Germline CDR1 reads MDHEN; CDR2 reads SYDVKM. This CDR3 contains 16 residues. V gave up 3 bases and J gave up 6 bases; unmatched junction bases: 11. In nucleotides, the CDR3 is TGTGCCAGCAGTTTCCAGCGGGACTGGGGATCCAATGAGCAGTTCTTC. This gives the protein CASSFQRDWGSNEQFF.

A word on this clone: A much larger clone differs by one base, so this may be a read error. This chain links TRBV5-4 with TRBJ2-7; D is uncertain. The CDR3 runs to 11 residues. Germline V gene data show CDR1 as SGHNT and CDR2 as YYREEE (reference sequence). V dropped 1 base and J dropped 5 bases, with 4 bases sitting between them. CDR3 loop: CASSLLNEQYF. CDR3 nucleotide sequence: TGTGCCAGCAGCTTGCTAAACGAGCAGTACTTC.

The chain carries TRBV20-1 and TRBJ2-3; possible D gene TRBD2, 6 bases. There are 14 residues in the CDR3. Germline V gene sequence: CDR1 DFQATT, CDR2 SNEGSKA (reference sequence). Trimming cost V 3 bases and J 8 bases, with 18 bases left between them. In DNA form, the CDR3 reads TGCAGTGCTAGTTTTGCGGGAACCCGCGCTACGCAGTATTTT. Translation: CSASFAGTRATQYF.

The rearrangement uses TRBV9 and TRBJ2-7; TRBD1 might be the D (5 bases). Trimming took off 0 bases at V and 5 bases at J, with 9 bases between the two ends. The CDR3 consists of 13 residues. Germline V gene lookup returns CDR1 SGDLS and CDR2 YYNGEE. The CDR3 sequence: CASSVDPRDEQYF. The CDR3, as DNA: TGTGCCAGCAGCGTAGACCCCAGGGACGAGCAGTACTTC.

The J gene is TRBJ2-5, the V gene TRBV5-1, with 11 bases lining up with TRBD2. Trimming at V came to 1 base and at J to 5 bases, leaving 4 bases not matched to a gene. The V gene's germline CDR1 is SGHRS and CDR2 YFSETQ. The CDR3 consists of 15 residues. Written as DNA, the CDR3 is TGCGCCAGCAGCTTGACTAGCGGGAGTGGGGAGACCCAGTACTTC. Its translation: CASSLTSGSGETQYF.

V usage is TRBV24-1 and J usage is TRBJ1-2, with TRBD1 as a possible D gene (6 bases). The CDR3 runs to 14 residues. The germline V gene has CDR1 KGHDR and CDR2 SFDVKD. Trimming removed 3 bases from V and 1 base from J, with 8 bases in between. CDR3: CATSDAGVNYGYTF. CDR3 DNA: TGTGCCACCAGTGATGCAGGGGTTAACTATGGCTACACCTTC.

In this sample, this clone turned up a few times. V and J are TRBV18 and TRBJ1-4; 7 nucleotides line up with TRBD1. Germline-derived CDR1 and CDR2 are KGHSH and LQKENI. Unmatched junction bases numbered 4, after V lost 0 bases and J lost 6 bases. This CDR3 is built from 15 residues. The CDR3 loop reads CASSPPTQGDEKLFF. As DNA, the CDR3 is TGTGCCAGCTCACCACCGACCCAGGGGGATGAAAAACTGTTTTTT.